The 16 T cell receptor beta chains given below trace back to one sample, sequenced in a study of cytomegalovirus exposure and HLA in healthy donors. The PCR had 60 Vbeta and 13 Jbeta primers. Clones were read by immunoSEQ multiplex PCR, and TCRdb kept only the in-frame ones, dropping some. There are 150,000 to 200,000 clones in the sample; about four fifths occur only once, and 6% lies in the top ten. Sample: PBMCs. These receptors were taken from a woman in her twenties or thirties in good health and CMV-seropositive.

V is TRBV4-2 and J is TRBJ2-5; D possibly corresponds to TRBD1 (6 bases). The end of the DNA is better explained by TRBJ2-7, so the J call may be wrong. Germline V gene lookup returns CDR1 LGHNA and CDR2 YNFKEQ. The CDR3 sequence is 14 residues long. CDR3 nucleotide sequence: TGTGCCAGCAGCCATCCAGGACAGAGCAACGAGCAGTACTTC. It specifies CASSHPGQSNEQYF.

This chain joins TRBV9 and TRBJ1-1; D may be TRBD1 (6 bases). The V and J ends lost 0 bases and 1 base respectively, with 19 bases between them. The germline CDR1 and CDR2 sequences are SGDLS and YYNGEE. This CDR3 is 18 amino acids long. CDR3 sequence: CASSVELGTFNQNTEAFF. The CDR3 DNA follows: TGTGCCAGCAGCGTAGAATTAGGGACATTTAACCAGAACACTGAAGCTTTCTTT.

This clone was counted between two and nine times. The V call is TRBV28, the J call TRBJ2-5; maybe TRBD2 (7 bases). Trimming removed 6 bases at V and 3 bases at J, with 17 bases between. Germline values: CDR1 MDHEN, CDR2 SYDVKM. The CDR3 contains 15 residues. CDR3 DNA sequence: TGTGCCAGCAGCGTACAGGGAGGGGGTAAAGAGACCCAGTACTTC. Translated, it gives CASSVQGGGKETQYF. The full variable domain, rest sourced from reference TRBV28 and TRBJ2-5, is DVKVTQSSRYLVKRTGEKVFLECVQDMDHENMFWYRQDPGLGLRLIYFSYDVKMKEKGDIPEGYSVSREKKERFSLILESASTNQTSMYLCASSVQGGGKETQYFGPGTRLLVL.

This clone was seen just once. The rearrangement links TRBV19 to TRBJ2-7; perhaps TRBD2 as D (6 bases). Germline assignment: CDR1 LNHDA and CDR2 SQIVND (reference sequence). V was trimmed by 3 bases and J by 2 bases, leaving 11 bases between them. The CDR3 covers 14 residues. Written as DNA, the CDR3 is TGTGCCAGTAGTATGGGACTGACTACCTACGAGCAGTACTTC. This codes for CASSMGLTTYEQYF.

CDR3 DNA sequence: TGTGCCAGCAGCATAATCAGGGGTGTCGACGAGCAGTACTTC. Translation: CASSIIRGVDEQYF. The chain uses TRBV5-4 and TRBJ2-7; a possible D gene is TRBD1 (6 bases). This CDR3 region has 14 residues. Trimming took 4 bases from V and 5 from J, leaving 16 bases between them. The germline V gene has CDR1 SGHNT and CDR2 YYREEE (reference sequence).

This sequence joins TRBV7-8 and TRBJ2-3, with TRBD2 matching over 10 bases. Germline-derived CDR1 and CDR2 are SGHVS and FQNEAQ. Losses at the gene ends were 6 bases for V and 0 bases for J; bases not matched to a gene: 6. The CDR3 has 16 residues. The CDR3, as DNA: TGTGCCAGCAGTTCCACTAGCGGGGCTAGCACAGATACGCAGTATTTT. Its translation: CASSSTSGASTDTQYF.

The chain couples TRBV6-5 to TRBJ1-6; the D is unclear. The CDR3 is 14 amino acids. CDR1 is MNHEY, CDR2 SVGAGI, per germline. The V and J ends lost 2 bases and 8 bases respectively, with 10 bases between them. The CDR3, as DNA: TGTGCCAGCAGTTACCTACCAGCGGATTCACCCCTCCACTTT. Encoded protein: CASSYLPADSPLHF.

The CDR3 protein is CSVEERDGYTF. The DNA of the CDR3 is TGCAGCGTTGAAGAGAGGGATGGCTACACCTTC. The J gene is TRBJ1-2, the V gene TRBV29-1; D unresolved. This CDR3 has 11 residues. CDR1 and CDR2 (germline): SQVTM, ANQGSEA. V was cut by 0 bases and J by 6 bases, with 5 bases left in between.

The rearrangement links TRBV6-1 to TRBJ1-2; D ambiguous. This CDR3 comprises 14 residues. Germline loops: CDR1 MNHNS, CDR2 SASEGT. Trimming left V 0 bases short and J 2 bases short, with 7 bases between. CDR3 nucleotides: TGTGCCAGCAGTGAAGCGCCTCAGAACTATGGCTACACCTTC. Protein: CASSEAPQNYGYTF.

The rearrangement joins TRBV18 to TRBJ1-2; TRBD1 matches 8 bases. Germline CDR1 KGHSH, CDR2 LQKENI. V shed 3 bases and J 6 bases; nucleotides not matched to a gene: 12. This CDR3 region has 16 residues. CDR3 in amino acids: CASSPDRTGLKDGYTF. The DNA for the CDR3 is TGTGCCAGCTCACCCGATCGGACAGGGTTGAAGGATGGCTACACCTTC.

The chain joins TRBV27 to TRBJ2-7; 7 positions match TRBD2. CDR3 length: 12 amino acids. Losses at the gene ends were 2 bases for V and 6 bases for J; bases not matched to a gene: 1. Germline CDR1 reads MNHEY; CDR2 reads SMNVEV (reference sequence). The CDR3 nucleotides are TGTGCCAGCAGTTTACGCGGGGGCGAGCAGTACTTC. Amino acids: CASSLRGGEQYF.

The J gene is TRBJ2-4, the V gene TRBV28, with 11 bases that match TRBD1. CDR1 and CDR2 (germline): MDHEN, SYDVKM. The CDR3 totals 12 residues. CDR3 sequence reads: CVPGQGDNIQYF. For the CDR3, the DNA is TGTGTCCCGGGACAGGGGGATAACATTCAGTACTTC. The whole variable domain, filled in from reference TRBV28 and TRBJ2-4, reads DVKVTQSSRYLVKRTGEKVFLECVQDMDHENMFWYRQDPGLGLRLIYFSYDVKMKEKGDIPEGYSVSREKKERFSLILESASTNQTSMYLCVPGQGDNIQYFGAGTRLSVL.

The gene calls are TRBV5-1 and TRBJ1-1, with 11 bases fitting TRBD1. This CDR3 has 14 amino acids. J was trimmed by 11 bases and V by 4 bases; bases with no gene match: 10. Germline values: CDR1 SGHRS, CDR2 YFSETQ. The CDR3 DNA reads TGCGCCAGCAGCCGGGACAGGGGGGGAGGTGAGGCTTTCTTT. Encoded protein: CASSRDRGGGEAFF.

This clone was picked up one time. The rearrangement uses TRBV4-3 and TRBJ2-1, with D possibly TRBD2 on 5 matching bases. Germline lookup yields CDR1 LGHNA and CDR2 YSLEER. The CDR3 has 16 amino acids. The V and J ends lost 0 bases and 4 bases respectively, with 13 bases between them. In DNA, the CDR3 is TGCGCCAGCAGCCAAGACAAGACTACGCAATACAATGAGCAGTTCTTC. Protein product: CASSQDKTTQYNEQFF.

The gene calls are TRBV6-1 and TRBJ2-1; D uncertain. V shed 2 bases and J shed 8 bases, with 10 bases lying between them. The CDR3 extends over 13 amino acids. Germline-derived CDR1 and CDR2 are MNHNS and SASEGT. The CDR3 bases are TGTGCCAGCAGTGAATCCGTAGTAGATGAGCAGTTCTTC. Residues: CASSESVVDEQFF.

J is TRBJ2-7 and V is TRBV7-6; a possible D gene is TRBD2 (5 bases). The CDR3 covers 13 residues. Trimming pared 6 bases from V and 6 bases from J, leaving 15 bases between. Germline loops: CDR1 SGHVS, CDR2 FNYEAQ. CDR3 nucleotide sequence: TGTGCCAGCAGTCAACTAGAGGCCGGCGAGCAGTACTTC. Translation: CASSQLEAGEQYF.